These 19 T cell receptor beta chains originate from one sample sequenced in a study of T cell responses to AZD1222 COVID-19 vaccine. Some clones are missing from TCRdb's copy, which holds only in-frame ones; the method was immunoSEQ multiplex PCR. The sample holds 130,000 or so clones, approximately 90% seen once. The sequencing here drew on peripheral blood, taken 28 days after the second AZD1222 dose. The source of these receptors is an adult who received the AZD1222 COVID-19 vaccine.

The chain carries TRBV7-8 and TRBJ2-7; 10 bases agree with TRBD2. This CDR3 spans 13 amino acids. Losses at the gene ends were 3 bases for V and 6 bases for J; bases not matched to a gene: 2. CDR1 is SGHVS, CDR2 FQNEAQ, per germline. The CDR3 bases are TGTGCCAGCAGCTTTCCTAGCGGGGGCGAGCAGTACTTC. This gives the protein CASSFPSGGEQYF.

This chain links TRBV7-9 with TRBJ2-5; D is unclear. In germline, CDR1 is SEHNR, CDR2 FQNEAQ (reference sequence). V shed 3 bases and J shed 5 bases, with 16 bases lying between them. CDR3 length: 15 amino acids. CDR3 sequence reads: CASSFLPGPSETQYF. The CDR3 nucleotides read TGTGCCAGCAGCTTTCTTCCCGGCCCCTCGGAGACCCAGTACTTC.

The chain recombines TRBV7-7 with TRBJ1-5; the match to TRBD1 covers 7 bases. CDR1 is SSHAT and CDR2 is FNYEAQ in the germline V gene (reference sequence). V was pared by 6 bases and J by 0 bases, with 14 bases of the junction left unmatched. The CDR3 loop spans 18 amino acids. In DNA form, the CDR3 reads TGTGCCAGCAGACAACCATTGGGACAGAGAGATAGCAATCAGCCCCAGCATTTT. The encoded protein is CASRQPLGQRDSNQPQHF.

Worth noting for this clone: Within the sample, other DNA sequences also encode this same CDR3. The CDR3 bases are TGTGCCTGGAGTGTACAGGGAGACACTGAAGCTTTCTTT. Translation gives CAWSVQGDTEAFF. The chain employs TRBV30 and TRBJ1-1, with a tentative D call TRBD1 (6 bases). V was trimmed by 0 bases and J by 3 bases, leaving 8 bases between them. Germline V gene data show CDR1 as GTSNPN and CDR2 as SVGIG (reference sequence). The CDR3 has 13 residues.

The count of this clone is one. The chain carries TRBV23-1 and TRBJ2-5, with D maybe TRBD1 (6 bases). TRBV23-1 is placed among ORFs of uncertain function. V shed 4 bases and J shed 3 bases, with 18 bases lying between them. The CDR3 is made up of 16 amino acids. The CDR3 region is CASSLPGTQRKETQYF. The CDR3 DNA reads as TGCGCCAGCAGTCTACCCGGGACACAACGGAAAGAGACCCAGTACTTC.

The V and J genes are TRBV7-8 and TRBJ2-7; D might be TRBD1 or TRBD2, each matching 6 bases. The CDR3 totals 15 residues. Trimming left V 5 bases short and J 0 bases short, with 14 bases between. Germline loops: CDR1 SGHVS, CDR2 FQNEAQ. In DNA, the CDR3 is TGTGCCAGCAGCCCTACCGGGGGCTTCTCCTACGAGCAGTACTTC. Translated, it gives CASSPTGGFSYEQYF. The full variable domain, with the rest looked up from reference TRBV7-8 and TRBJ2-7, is GAGVSQSPRYKVAKRGQDVALRCDPISGHVSLFWYQQALGQGPEFLTYFQNEAQLDKSGLPSDRFFAERPEGSVSTLKIQRTQQEDSAVYLCASSPTGGFSYEQYFGPGTRLTVT.

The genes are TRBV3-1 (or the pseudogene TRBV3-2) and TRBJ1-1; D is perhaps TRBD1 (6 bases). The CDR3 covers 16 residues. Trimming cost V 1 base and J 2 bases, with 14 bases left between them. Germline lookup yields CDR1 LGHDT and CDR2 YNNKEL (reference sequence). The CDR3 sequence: CASSQGGGHPNTEAFF. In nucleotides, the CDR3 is TGTGCCAGCAGCCAAGGAGGGGGACACCCTAACACTGAAGCTTTCTTT.

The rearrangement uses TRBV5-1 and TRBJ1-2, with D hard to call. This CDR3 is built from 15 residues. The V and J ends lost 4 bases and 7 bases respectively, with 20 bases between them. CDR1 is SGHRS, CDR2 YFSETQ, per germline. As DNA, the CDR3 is TGCGCCAGCAGCGGCGGGCCATCCCTTCAGAGTGGCTACACCTTC. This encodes CASSGGPSLQSGYTF.

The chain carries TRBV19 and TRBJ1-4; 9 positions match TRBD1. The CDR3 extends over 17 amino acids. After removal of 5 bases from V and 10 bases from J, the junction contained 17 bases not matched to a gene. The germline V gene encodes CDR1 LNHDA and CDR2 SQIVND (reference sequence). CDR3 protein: CASSPRAPGTGSGKLFF. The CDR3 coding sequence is TGTGCCAGTAGTCCCCGGGCCCCCGGGACAGGGAGTGGAAAACTGTTTTTT. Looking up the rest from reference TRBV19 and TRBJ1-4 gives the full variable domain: DGGITQSPKYLFRKEGQNVTLSCEQNLNHDAMYWYRQDPGQGLRLIYYSQIVNDFQKGDIAEGYSVSREKKESFPLTVTSAQKNPTAFYLCASSPRAPGTGSGKLFFGSGTQLSVL.

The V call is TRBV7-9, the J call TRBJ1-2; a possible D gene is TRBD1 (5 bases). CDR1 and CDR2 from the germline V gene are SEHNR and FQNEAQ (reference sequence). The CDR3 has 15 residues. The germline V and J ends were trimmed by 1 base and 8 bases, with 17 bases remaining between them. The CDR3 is CASSLVFQGPQGYTF. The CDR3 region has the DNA TGTGCCAGCAGCTTAGTGTTTCAGGGCCCGCAAGGCTACACCTTC.

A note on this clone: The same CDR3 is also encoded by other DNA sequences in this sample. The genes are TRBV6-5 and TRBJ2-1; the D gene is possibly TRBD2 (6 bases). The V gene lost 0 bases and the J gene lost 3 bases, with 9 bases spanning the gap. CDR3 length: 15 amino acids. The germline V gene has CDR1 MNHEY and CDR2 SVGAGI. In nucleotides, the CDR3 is TGTGCCAGCAGTTACTCGGGGACTGACTACAATGAGCAGTTCTTC. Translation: CASSYSGTDYNEQFF.

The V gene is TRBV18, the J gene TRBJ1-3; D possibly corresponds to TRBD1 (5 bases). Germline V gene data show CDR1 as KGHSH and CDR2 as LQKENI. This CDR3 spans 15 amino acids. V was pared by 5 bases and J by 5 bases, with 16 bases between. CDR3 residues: CASSIGTARRNTIYF. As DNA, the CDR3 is TGTGCCAGCTCAATCGGGACGGCGAGGAGAAACACCATATATTTT.

This CDR3 is CATSDGIEAFF. CDR3 sequence (DNA): TGTGCCACCAGTGACGGAATTGAAGCTTTCTTT. V and J are TRBV24-1 and TRBJ1-1; D is uncertain. Germline V gene sequence: CDR1 KGHDR, CDR2 SFDVKD. V was shortened by 4 bases and J by 7 bases, with 6 bases between the two germline ends. CDR3 length: 11 residues.

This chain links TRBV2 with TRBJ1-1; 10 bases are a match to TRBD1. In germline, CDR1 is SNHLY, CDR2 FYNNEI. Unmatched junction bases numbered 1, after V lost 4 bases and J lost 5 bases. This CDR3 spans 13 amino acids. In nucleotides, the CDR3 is TGTGCCAGCAGTGGACAGGGGGCGACTGAAGCTTTCTTT. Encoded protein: CASSGQGATEAFF.

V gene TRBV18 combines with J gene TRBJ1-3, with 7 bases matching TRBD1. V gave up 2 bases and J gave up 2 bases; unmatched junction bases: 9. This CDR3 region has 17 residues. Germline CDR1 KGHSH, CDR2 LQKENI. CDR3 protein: CASSPAGLQGTGNTIYF. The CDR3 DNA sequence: TGTGCCAGCTCACCAGCCGGGCTACAGGGGACTGGAAACACCATATATTTT.

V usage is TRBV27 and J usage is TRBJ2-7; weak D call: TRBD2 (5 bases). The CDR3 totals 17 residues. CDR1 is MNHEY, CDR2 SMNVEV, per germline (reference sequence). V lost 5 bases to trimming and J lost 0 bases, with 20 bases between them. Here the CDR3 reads CASSIILRGTASYEQYF. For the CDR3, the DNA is TGTGCCAGCAGTATAATCCTTCGGGGTACCGCCTCCTACGAGCAGTACTTC.

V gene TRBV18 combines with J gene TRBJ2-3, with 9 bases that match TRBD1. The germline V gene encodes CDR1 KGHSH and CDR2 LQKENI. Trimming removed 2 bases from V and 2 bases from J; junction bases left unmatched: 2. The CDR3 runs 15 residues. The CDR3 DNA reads TGTGCCAGCTCACCAGGACAGGGGTACACAGATACGCAGTATTTT. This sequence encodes CASSPGQGYTDTQYF.

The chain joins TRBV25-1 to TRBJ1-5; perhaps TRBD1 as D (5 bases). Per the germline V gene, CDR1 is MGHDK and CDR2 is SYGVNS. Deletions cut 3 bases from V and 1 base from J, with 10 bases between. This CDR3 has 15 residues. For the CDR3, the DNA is TGTGCCAGCAGTGAGGGACTCTACAGCAATCAGCCCCAGCATTTT. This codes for CASSEGLYSNQPQHF.

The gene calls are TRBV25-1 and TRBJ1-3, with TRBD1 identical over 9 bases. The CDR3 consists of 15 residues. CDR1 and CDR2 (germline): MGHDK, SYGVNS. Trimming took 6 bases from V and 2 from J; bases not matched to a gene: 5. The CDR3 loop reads CASSRTGGTGNTIYF. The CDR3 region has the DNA TGTGCCAGCAGCCGCACAGGGGGCACTGGAAACACCATATATTTT. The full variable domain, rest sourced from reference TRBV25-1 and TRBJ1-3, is EADIYQTPRYLVIGTGKKITLECSQTMGHDKMYWYQQDPGMELHLIHYSYGVNSTEKGDLSSESTVSRIRTEHFPLTLESARPSHTSQYLCASSRTGGTGNTIYFGEGSWLTVV.